A single sample gave rise to the 10 T cell receptor beta chains below, sequenced in a study of T cell changes during pregnancy in multiple sclerosis. Assay used: immunoSEQ multiplex PCR; TCRdb lists only in-frame clones, some missing. The data hold around 100,000 clones, with approximately 90% observed a single time. The sequenced sample was peripheral blood, obtained after pregnancy. These receptors all stem from a female donor with multiple sclerosis, enrolled in a pregnancy study.

This chain uses TRBV6-5 with TRBJ2-3; TRBD2 is a possible D gene (6 bases). Germline assignment: CDR1 MNHEY and CDR2 SVGAGI. The CDR3 extends over 14 amino acids. V gave up 6 bases and J gave up 7 bases, with 17 bases separating them. The CDR3 protein is CASSTDFGGNTQYF. CDR3 sequence (DNA): TGTGCCAGCAGCACCGACTTCGGGGGAAATACGCAGTATTTT.

V is TRBV4-1 and J is TRBJ1-3, with 7 bases matching TRBD1. Germline loops: CDR1 MGHRA, CDR2 YSYEKL. There are 19 residues in the CDR3. The V gene end was trimmed by 1 base and the J gene end by 0 bases; junction bases not matched to a gene: 12. The CDR3 sequence: CASSQGRGQFGISGNTIYF. In DNA, the CDR3 is TGCGCCAGCAGCCAAGGAAGGGGACAGTTCGGAATCTCTGGAAACACCATATATTTT.

The V gene is TRBV7-8, the J gene TRBJ2-7; 10 nucleotides agree with TRBD1. V was pared by 4 bases and J by 2 bases, with 8 bases of the junction left unmatched. Per the germline V gene, CDR1 is SGHVS and CDR2 is FQNEAQ. This CDR3 has 16 amino acids. CDR3 nucleotides: TGTGCCAGCAGCTCCACCGGGACAGGGGTCCCCTACGAGCAGTACTTC. Encoded protein: CASSSTGTGVPYEQYF.

The chain has TRBV11-2 and TRBJ1-6, with D possibly being TRBD1 (6 bases). V was shortened by 4 bases and J by 10 bases, with 20 bases between the two germline ends. Germline V CDR1 and CDR2: SGHAT, FQNNGV. The CDR3 extends over 16 amino acids. This CDR3 reads CASSSLKQGRNSPLHF. The CDR3 DNA reads TGTGCCAGCAGCTCCCTCAAACAGGGAAGGAACTCACCCCTCCACTTT. Supplemented by reference TRBV11-2 and TRBJ1-6, the full variable domain reads EAGVAQSPRYKIIEKRQSVAFWCNPISGHATLYWYQQILGQGPKLLIQFQNNGVVDDSQLPKDRFSAERLKGVDSTLKIQPAKLEDSAVYLCASSSLKQGRNSPLHFGNGTRLTVT.

The chain couples TRBV11-1 to TRBJ1-4; D might be TRBD1 (6 bases). The germline CDR1 and CDR2 sequences are SGHAT and FQDESV (reference sequence). The CDR3 consists of 12 residues. V shed 8 bases and J shed 4 bases, with 8 bases lying between them. The CDR3 loop is CASGQINEKLFF. CDR3 DNA sequence: TGTGCCAGCGGACAGATTAATGAAAAACTGTTTTTT.

This clone was detected once. The chain carries TRBV27 and TRBJ2-5, with TRBD1 as a possible D gene (5 bases). This CDR3 comprises 15 residues. V shed 3 bases and J shed 4 bases, with 15 bases lying between them. Germline lookup yields CDR1 MNHEY and CDR2 SMNVEV (reference sequence). CDR3 bases: TGTGCCAGCAGTTTCATAGGGGTAACGGCAGAGACCCAGTACTTC. As protein: CASSFIGVTAETQYF.

The rearrangement joins TRBV5-6 to TRBJ2-7; D is possibly TRBD2 (6 bases). Germline V gene sequence: CDR1 SGHDT, CDR2 YYEEEE. V lost 4 bases to trimming and J lost 1 base, with 15 bases between them. This CDR3 region has 15 residues. CDR3 sequence: CASSPGTASSYEQYF. The DNA for the CDR3 is TGTGCCAGCAGCCCTGGGACTGCTTCTTCCTACGAGCAGTACTTC. Full variable domain (rest looked up from reference TRBV5-6 and TRBJ2-7): DAGVTQSPTHLIKTRGQQVTLRCSPKSGHDTVSWYQQALGQGPQFIFQYYEEEERQRGNFPDRFSGHQFPNYSSELNVNALLLGDSALYLCASSPGTASSYEQYFGPGTRLTVT.

V is TRBV14 and J is TRBJ2-7; 7 bases are a match to TRBD1. Germline CDR1 reads SGHDN; CDR2 reads FVKESK. CDR3 size: 13 residues. V was clipped by 4 bases and J by 6 bases; unmatched bases: 6. Written as DNA, the CDR3 is TGTGCCAGCAGCCCGCGACAGGGTGGCGAGCAGTACTTC. It specifies CASSPRQGGEQYF.

The chain is built from TRBV5-1 and TRBJ1-1; no reliable D call. V was pared by 4 bases and J by 1 base, with 8 bases between. CDR3 length: 13 amino acids. The germline gives CDR1 SGHRS, CDR2 YFSETQ. The CDR3 is CASSVGGNTEAFF. In nucleotides, the CDR3 is TGCGCCAGCAGCGTCGGTGGGAACACTGAAGCTTTCTTT.

The J gene is TRBJ2-7, the V gene TRBV2; 9 nucleotides align to TRBD2. In germline, CDR1 is SNHLY, CDR2 FYNNEI. This CDR3 comprises 15 residues. V gave up 6 bases and J gave up 2 bases; unmatched junction bases: 8. The CDR3 is CASRPAGGPPYEQYF. CDR3 DNA: TGTGCCAGCAGACCAGCGGGGGGTCCCCCCTACGAGCAGTACTTC.